This TCR beta chain was captured by sequencing in a study of blood T cell repertoires in COVID-19. In the study overall: Donors in the United States, Italy and Spain gave samples during acute or convalescent COVID-19. T cells, B-cell-depleted T cells, or PBMCs provided the cDNA or gDNA that served as material.

Per the study methods: Reference gene primer amplification gave nucleated cell count estimates. Sequencing used immunoSEQ multiplex PCR; TCRdb keeps in-frame clones, though not all of them. V and J calls plus clone size are reproduced from that table; the DNA served to infer D and trimming. The sample has about 130,000 clones; around 89% are singletons. The source material was peripheral blood. This TCR came from a man between 45 and 60 years old with acute or convalescent COVID-19.

CDR3 protein: CASSDRGGGGYGYTF. DNA for the CDR3: TGTGCCAGTAGTGACAGGGGCGGCGGCGGCTATGGCTACACCTTC. This rearrangement joins TRBV19 to TRBJ1-2, with 8 bases that match TRBD1. The CDR3 spans 15 residues. Trimming took 5 bases from V and 4 from J; bases not matched to a gene: 9. Germline-derived CDR1 and CDR2 are LNHDA and SQIVND (reference sequence).